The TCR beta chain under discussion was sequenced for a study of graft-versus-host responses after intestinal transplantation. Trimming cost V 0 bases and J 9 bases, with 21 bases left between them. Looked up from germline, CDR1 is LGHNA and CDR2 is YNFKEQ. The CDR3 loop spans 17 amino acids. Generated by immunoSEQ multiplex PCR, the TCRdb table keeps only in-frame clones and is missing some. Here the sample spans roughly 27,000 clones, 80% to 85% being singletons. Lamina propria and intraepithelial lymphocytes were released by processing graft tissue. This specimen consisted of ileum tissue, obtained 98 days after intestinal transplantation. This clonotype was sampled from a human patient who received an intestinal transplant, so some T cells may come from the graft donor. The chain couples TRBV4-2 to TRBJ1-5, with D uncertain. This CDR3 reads CASSQDFFRQSNLPQHF. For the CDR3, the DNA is TGTGCCAGCAGCCAAGATTTTTTCAGGCAAAGTAATTTGCCCCAGCATTTT.